This TCR beta chain was captured by sequencing in a study of T cells expressing NK-cell markers (dated by TCRdb to the early 2020s). Context from the whole study: Three sorted T-cell subsets (CD3+CD56+NKG2C+, CD3+CD56+NKG2C- and CD3+CD56-NKG2C+) from fewer than 10 donors had their TCR beta-chain repertoires profiled. Among the eight sequenced donors, only one was HCMV-seronegative, while the other seven were HCMV-seropositive. Randomly selected healthy volunteers, three men and five women, were used as the eight sequenced donors. Libraries were sequenced as 2 x 150 bp reads on Illumina HiSeq 2000/2500, MiSeq or NextSeq. Results the study describes overall, beyond this receptor: Those dominant clonotypes were again the most abundant among CD3+CD56-NKG2C+ cells in a few donors, at roughly 25-60.1%. Whether the expanded NKG2C-expressing T cell clones were specific for HCMV antigens remained unclear. In six donors, the dominant CD3+CD56+NKG2C+ clonotypes were among the top 10 CD8+ clonotypes and accounted for about 1.0-7.0% of CD8+ T cells.

Based on the germline V gene, the CDR1 and CDR2 sequences are MGHRA and YSYEKL. From the cysteine up to the phenylalanine, the CDR3 has a length of 16 residues. No DNA is listed. To determine HCMV serostatus, a commercial ELISA kit was used to detect HCMV-specific IgG in serum. Peripheral blood mononuclear cells were isolated from blood by Ficoll density gradient centrifugation. TCRdb shows the sequencer as Illumina HiSeq 2000. TCR beta cDNA libraries were prepared using 5'RACE template switching, which introduced a universal primer site and unique molecular identifiers. cDNA synthesis was primed from the TCR beta constant segment, followed by two successive PCR amplification steps. On the study's bioinformatics: MIGEC handled demultiplexing of the reads and grouping by UMI, while MiTCR was used to assemble and quantify clonotypes. To exclude erroneous sequences, only TCR cDNA sequences supported by at least two reads were retained. The tcR package was used for downstream repertoire analysis, with clonotypes matched between fractions based on CDR3 nucleotide sequence plus V segment. VDJmatch was used to annotate antigen specificity against VDJdb, with one amino acid substitution in CDR3 allowed. TCRdb reprocessed the reads, reporting each CDR3 protein sequence once and no DNA. None of the V and J calls come from the authors' own analysis; TCRdb made them. The sample has about 160,000 distinct CDR3 sequences on record. The top ten constitute around 20% of the sample.

Of note for this clonotype: Its recognized antigen is unknown.

The rearrangement joined TRBV4-1 to TRBJ2-3; the TCRdb D gene call, TRBD1, has no DNA to confirm it. Sequenced sample: blood T cells: a sorted CD56 or NKG2C T cell subset, CD4+ or CD8+ T cells, or bulk PBMC T cells (not recorded which). The TCR was taken from a man aged 18-70 years in good health. The CDR3: CASSQVGGGAPDTQYF.